This note documents a single T cell receptor (beta chain) sequence. TCRdb reanalysed the RT-PCR reads using MiXCR and keeps one entry per CDR3 protein. The data contain 550,000 to 750,000 distinct CDR3 sequences, approximately 15% of them singletons. This CDR3 has 16 amino acids. V was shortened by 1 base and J by 3 bases, with 16 bases between the two germline ends. This TCR derives from a female donor in good health, serving as a healthy control. The chain joins TRBV12-3 or TRBV12-4 to TRBJ2-7, with D perhaps matching TRBD2 (7 bases). The source material was memory CD4+ T cells from blood. CDR3 in amino acids: CASSLERAGAGYEQYF. CDR3 DNA sequence: TGTGCCAGCAGTTTAGAGCGTGCGGGGGCGGGCTACGAGCAGTACTTC.